These 21 T cell receptor beta chains were sequenced from one sample in a study of blood T cell repertoires in COVID-19. Data came from immunoSEQ multiplex PCR; TCRdb stores just in-frame clones and leaves some out. Here the sample spans under 200,000 clones, approximately 88% being singletons. The sample comprised PBMCs or T cells enriched from blood (not recorded which). All receptors come from a woman in her forties or fifties who had recovered from COVID-19.

This clone has just one count. The chain is built from TRBV12-3 or TRBV12-4 and TRBJ2-5; D unresolved. Trimming removed 2 bases at V and 4 bases at J, with 8 bases between. The CDR3 has 13 residues. CDR3 in amino acids: CASSLYTRETQYF. DNA of the CDR3: TGTGCCAGCAGTTTATACACCCGAGAGACCCAGTACTTC.

The chain combines TRBV10-3 with TRBJ1-4; 7 bases line up with TRBD1. Looked up from germline, CDR1 is ENHRY and CDR2 is SYGVKD. The ends lost 6 bases at V and 3 bases at J; junction bases unmatched: 4. The CDR3 has 14 residues. CDR3 residues: CAISTGEPNEKLFF. CDR3 bases: TGTGCCATCAGCACAGGGGAACCTAATGAAAAACTGTTTTTT.

The genes are TRBV7-3 and TRBJ2-3, with 16 bases that match TRBD2. Germline-derived CDR1 and CDR2 are SGHTA and FQGTGA. Trimming removed 5 bases from V and 6 bases from J; junction bases left unmatched: 17. The CDR3 consists of 20 residues. In DNA form, the CDR3 reads TGTGCCAGCAGCGTTACCGGGACTAGCGGGGGGGCCATTGCGCCTGATACGCAGTATTTT. Amino acid sequence: CASSVTGTSGGAIAPDTQYF.

The chain uses TRBV5-4 and TRBJ2-3; 8 nucleotides agree with TRBD1. This CDR3 region has 16 residues. V gave up 0 bases and J gave up 4 bases; unmatched junction bases: 7. CDR1 and CDR2 from the germline V gene are SGHNT and YYREEE (reference sequence). DNA for the CDR3: TGTGCCAGCAGCTTGGTCGGCAGGGGGCGACCAGATACGCAGTATTTT. It encodes CASSLVGRGRPDTQYF.

This clone showed up just once. The chain uses TRBV5-4 and TRBJ2-3, with a tentative D call TRBD2 (5 bases). The germline gives CDR1 SGHNT, CDR2 YYREEE (reference sequence). V was trimmed by 2 bases and J by 1 base, leaving 11 bases between them. The CDR3 spans 15 residues. The CDR3 coding sequence is TGTGCCAGCAGCTTTTGGCGGGCGGGCACAGATACGCAGTATTTT. Translated, it gives CASSFWRAGTDTQYF. The whole variable domain, filled in from reference TRBV5-4 and TRBJ2-3, reads ETGVTQSPTHLIKTRGQQVTLRCSSQSGHNTVSWYQQALGQGPQFIFQYYREEENGRGNFPPRFSGLQFPNYSSELNVNALELDDSALYLCASSFWRAGTDTQYFGPGTRLTVL.

The gene calls are TRBV6-2 or TRBV6-3 and TRBJ1-2; 8 bases are shared with TRBD1. In germline, CDR1 is MNHEY, CDR2 SVGEGT. V shed 0 bases and J 6 bases; nucleotides not matched to a gene: 3. The CDR3 runs to 14 residues. The CDR3 DNA reads TGTGCCAGCAGTTACTCCGAGACAGGGGATGGCTACACCTTC. The encoded protein is CASSYSETGDGYTF.

The chain employs TRBV7-7 and TRBJ2-1; TRBD2 matches 8 bases. Germline CDR1 is SSHAT and CDR2 is FNYEAQ (reference sequence). Unmatched junction bases numbered 8, after V lost 5 bases and J lost 5 bases. There are 15 residues in the CDR3. CDR3 in amino acids: CASSPRRGANNEQFF. CDR3 bases: TGTGCCAGCAGCCCCCGGCGGGGGGCTAACAATGAGCAGTTCTTC.

The chain couples TRBV25-1 to TRBJ2-5, with TRBD1 identical over 9 bases. The CDR3 is made up of 15 amino acids. J lost 4 bases, V lost 4 bases, and 7 bases had no gene match. Germline values: CDR1 MGHDK, CDR2 SYGVNS. The CDR3 coding sequence is TGTGCCAGCAGTGGTTCCGGGACAGGGAGAGAGACCCAGTACTTC. It yields the protein CASSGSGTGRETQYF.

V gene TRBV3-1 (or the pseudogene TRBV3-2) combines with J gene TRBJ1-1, with TRBD1 matching over 10 bases. Trimming removed 9 bases from V and 3 bases from J; junction bases left unmatched: 4. The CDR3 sequence is 13 residues long. In germline, CDR1 is LGHDT, CDR2 YNNKEL (reference sequence). CDR3 nucleotides: TGTGCCAGTTCCGGGACAGGGGACACTGAAGCTTTCTTT. Its translation is CASSGTGDTEAFF.

The J gene is TRBJ2-7, the V gene TRBV7-9; 9 bases line up with TRBD1. J lost 5 bases, V lost 4 bases, and 9 bases had no gene match. Per the germline V gene, CDR1 is SEHNR and CDR2 is FQNEAQ (reference sequence). This CDR3 contains 15 residues. CDR3 sequence reads: CASSYTVDRGNEQYF. The CDR3 bases are TGTGCCAGCAGCTACACCGTTGACAGGGGGAACGAGCAGTACTTC.

CDR3 residues: CASSQDYPGTANYGYTF. For the CDR3, the DNA is TGTGCCAGCAGCCAAGATTATCCAGGAACGGCTAACTATGGCTACACCTTC. V gene TRBV3-1 (or the pseudogene TRBV3-2) combines with J gene TRBJ1-2; no clear D. V dropped 0 bases and J dropped 0 bases, with 14 bases sitting between them. CDR3 size: 17 residues. CDR1 and CDR2 from the germline V gene are LGHDT and YNNKEL (reference sequence).

A single count supports this clone. The chain employs TRBV7-2 and TRBJ2-3; D possibly corresponds to TRBD2 (5 bases). The length of the CDR3 is 16 residues. The germline gives CDR1 SGHTA, CDR2 FQGNSA. Trimming pared 1 base from V and 0 bases from J, leaving 11 bases between. The CDR3 DNA is TGTGCCAGCAGCTTAGTCGGCAGGACTAGCACAGATACGCAGTATTTT. This sequence encodes CASSLVGRTSTDTQYF.

CDR3 nucleotide sequence: TGCAGCGGGGGGACAGGAGAAGCTTTCTTT. Encoded protein: CSGGTGEAFF. The gene calls are TRBV29-1 and TRBJ1-1; 8 bases agree with TRBD1. CDR3 length equals 10 residues. The germline CDR1 and CDR2 sequences are SQVTM and ANQGSEA. J was trimmed by 8 bases and V by 7 bases; bases with no gene match: 3.

The chain combines TRBV25-1 with TRBJ1-5, with TRBD1 identical over 8 bases. J gave up 5 bases and V 8 bases, and 2 bases lay outside the gene matches. Germline lookup yields CDR1 MGHDK and CDR2 SYGVNS. The CDR3 has 12 residues. The CDR3 DNA reads TGTGCCAGCGCGACAGGGGATCAGCCCCAGCATTTT. This gives the protein CASATGDQPQHF.

The chain links TRBV19 to TRBJ2-5; possible D gene TRBD2, 6 bases. The germline gives CDR1 LNHDA, CDR2 SQIVND (reference sequence). V was trimmed by 4 bases and J by 4 bases, leaving 19 bases between them. The CDR3 extends over 16 amino acids. Written as DNA, the CDR3 is TGTGCCAGTAGTACCCCCCAAGGCGGGAAAGGAGAGACCCAGTACTTC. Protein: CASSTPQGGKGETQYF.

The chain is built from TRBV5-4 and TRBJ2-1; tentatively, D is TRBD1 (6 bases). V lost 3 bases and J lost 6, with 16 bases in between. This CDR3 contains 15 residues. Germline CDR1 and CDR2: SGHNT and YYREEE (reference sequence). The CDR3 DNA reads TGTGCCAGCAGCTCACAGGGCCCCGGATCCAATGAGCAGTTCTTC. This gives the protein CASSSQGPGSNEQFF.

This rearrangement joins TRBV27 to TRBJ2-3, with unresolved D. The CDR3 runs to 14 residues. Germline V CDR1 and CDR2: MNHEY, SMNVEV (reference sequence). Trimming took off 0 bases at V and 2 bases at J, with 6 bases between the two ends. CDR3 sequence (DNA): TGTGCCAGCAGTTTATCAGCGTACACAGATACGCAGTATTTT. Translating gives CASSLSAYTDTQYF.

The V and J genes are TRBV6-2 or TRBV6-3 and TRBJ2-5, with 11 bases aligning to TRBD2. Germline CDR1 MNHEY, CDR2 SVGEGT. The CDR3 sequence is 16 residues long. V lost 2 bases and J lost 0; bases outside the gene matches: 2. CDR3 sequence reads: CASSYRLAGHQETQYF. CDR3 nucleotide sequence: TGTGCCAGCAGTTACCGACTAGCGGGGCACCAAGAGACCCAGTACTTC.

A few counts support this clone. The chain employs TRBV12-5 and TRBJ2-7, with D possibly being TRBD2 (5 bases). The germline CDR1 and CDR2 sequences are LGHNT and FRNRAP. V was clipped by 6 bases and J by 2 bases, with 11 bases between them. This CDR3 has 13 residues. The CDR3 protein is CASGYQRAYEQYF. DNA of the CDR3: TGTGCTAGTGGGTACCAGAGGGCCTACGAGCAGTACTTC.

The genes are TRBV19 and TRBJ1-1; weak D call: TRBD1 (5 bases). This CDR3 is built from 16 residues. The V and J ends lost 3 bases and 0 bases respectively, with 14 bases between them. Germline assignment: CDR1 LNHDA and CDR2 SQIVND (reference sequence). The CDR3 bases are TGTGCCAGTAGTATGGGGGGGGAACGGATGAACACTGAAGCTTTCTTT. This encodes CASSMGGERMNTEAFF. The variable domain in full, completed from reference TRBV19 and TRBJ1-1, reads DGGITQSPKYLFRKEGQNVTLSCEQNLNHDAMYWYRQDPGQGLRLIYYSQIVNDFQKGDIAEGYSVSREKKESFPLTVTSAQKNPTAFYLCASSMGGERMNTEAFFGQGTRLTVV.

The rearrangement joins TRBV10-3 to TRBJ1-1; the D gene is possibly TRBD1 (6 bases). Germline CDR1 ENHRY, CDR2 SYGVKD. The ends were cut back, 6 bases at V and 2 bases at J, with 16 bases in the middle. The CDR3 is 15 residues long. CDR3 sequence reads: CAISRGGAYNTEAFF. Written as DNA, the CDR3 is TGTGCCATCAGCCGGGGGGGGGCCTATAACACTGAAGCTTTCTTT.